The text below deals with one T cell receptor beta chain. This entry comes from a study of blood T cell repertoires in COVID-19. Study-level information: Sites in the United States, Italy and Spain provided acute and convalescent COVID-19 samples. T cells, B-cell-depleted T cells, or PBMCs provided the cDNA or gDNA that served as material.

Clones were sequenced by immunoSEQ multiplex PCR, and TCRdb holds only the in-frame ones, with some missing. The sample has roughly 86,000 clones, around 83% seen once; the top ten hold about 2%. The V end was cut by 3 bases, the J end by 2 bases, with 23 bases between. Germline V gene sequence: CDR1 MNHNS, CDR2 SASEGT. The CDR3 sequence is 19 residues long. Sequencing input: peripheral blood. The sequence was collected from a woman between 65 and 79 years old with acute or convalescent COVID-19. The chain carries TRBV6-1 and TRBJ2-1; no clear D gene. The CDR3 is CASSDPLPSRATTYNEQFF. The CDR3, as DNA: TGTGCCAGCAGTGACCCCTTGCCTTCCCGCGCTACCACCTACAATGAGCAGTTCTTC.